Sequencing of this TCR beta chain was carried out in a study of cytomegalovirus exposure and HLA in healthy donors. This clone was detected only once. Amplification used 60 Vbeta primers and 13 Jbeta primers. Here immunoSEQ multiplex PCR was the method, and the copy in TCRdb shows in-frame clones only, minus some. The sample lists roughly 93,000 clones; roughly 78% were seen once. Germline CDR1 SGHNT, CDR2 YYREEE (reference sequence). V was cut by 3 bases and J by 3 bases, with 13 bases left in between. The CDR3 extends over 14 amino acids. This clonotype originated in a man aged 25 to 40 in good health and CMV-seronegative. The rearrangement uses TRBV5-4 and TRBJ2-7; weak D call: TRBD1 (6 bases). Specimen: PBMCs. CDR3 sequence reads: CASSYQDRIYEQYF. For the CDR3, the DNA is TGTGCCAGCAGCTATCAGGACAGAATCTACGAGCAGTACTTC.